This T cell receptor beta chain was sequenced during a study of T cells in tuberculosis. About the study: A South African cohort included IGRA-negative adolescents, latently infected IGRA-positive adolescents and adults with active tuberculosis.

For this clone: Its antigen is still unknown.

Assay used: immunoSEQ multiplex PCR; TCRdb lists only in-frame clones, some missing. The profile covers tens of thousands of clones, with 93% appearing a single time and approximately 7.5% taken by the ten largest. Study observations and caveats: Smaller alpha distances in active tuberculosis partly reflected shorter CDR3-alpha lengths. GMM-specific TCRs were nearer to active tuberculosis alpha repertoires, suggesting expansion.

The source material was PBMCs. This TCR came from a donor aged 5 to 30 with latent tuberculosis or without tuberculosis infection.

The CDR3: CASSYSQDHGYTF. CDR3 in DNA: TGTGCCAGCAGTTACTCTCAGGATCATGGCTACACCTTC. V and J are TRBV6-6 and TRBJ1-2; D ambiguous. In germline, CDR1 is MNHNY, CDR2 SVGAGI (reference sequence). Trimming took 0 bases from V and 6 from J, leaving 8 bases between them. The CDR3 is 13 residues long.